A selection of T cell receptor beta chains follows, all from one sample in a study of early stage breast cancer tumors. Profiling relied on immunoSEQ multiplex PCR, and the TCRdb table lists in-frame clones only, not all of them. The sample includes about 63,000 clones, 60% to 85% of them seen just once. Sequenced: blood. The receptor set was obtained from a person aged 25 to 39 with breast cancer. The CDR3 runs from the conserved cysteine through the conserved F or W. D genes are given only for firm matches. A clone size is listed for some rows: how often the clone was seen (once, few, many), or a class if it is expanded.

clone_size d_call j_call v_call cdr3_nt cdr3_aa
NA NA TRBJ1-2 TRBV7-9 TGTGCCAGCAGCTATAGAAAGGTCGGACGGACTGACTATGGCTACACCTTC CASSYRKVGRTDYGYTF
NA NA TRBJ1-1 TRBV5-4 TGTGCCAGCAGCTTGGATGCCTGGCACACTGAAGCTTTCTTT CASSLDAWHTEAFF
NA NA TRBJ2-1 TRBV6-5 TGTGCCAGCAGTTACGGGAACAATGAGCAGTTCTTC CASSYGNNEQFF
NA NA TRBJ2-7 TRBV7-9 TGTGCCAGCAGCTTAAGTCGATCCAGGGCCACCTACGAGCAGTACTTC CASSLSRSRATYEQYF
NA NA TRBJ2-7 TRBV18 TGTGCCAGCTCACCAAATCGGGACACCTCCTACGAGCAGTACTTC CASSPNRDTSYEQYF
NA TRBD1 TRBJ1-1 TRBV19 TGTGCCAGTAGCACAGGGGCCGCTGGGAACACTGAAGCTTTCTTT CASSTGAAGNTEAFF
NA NA TRBJ2-1 TRBV7-6 TGTGCCAGCAGCTTAGTTTTAAGGGATGAGCAGTTCTTC CASSLVLRDEQFF
NA NA TRBJ1-1 TRBV9 TGTGCCAGCAGCCCAGGAAAGGACTTTAGAACTGAAGCTTTCTTT CASSPGKDFRTEAFF
few NA TRBJ1-2 TRBV2 TGTGCCAGCAGTGAGGGCACAAACTATGGCTACACCTTC CASSEGTNYGYTF
NA NA TRBJ2-7 TRBV6-1 TGTGCCAGCACTCGTAACAGGGTGAACTACGAGCAGTACTTC CASTRNRVNYEQYF
NA TRBD1 TRBJ1-1 TRBV27 TGTGCCAGCAGTTCCCCCTTCCGGGACAGAAGGTCTGAAGCTTTCTTT CASSSPFRDRRSEAFF
once NA TRBJ1-1 TRBV25-1 TGTGCCAGCAGTGAATTGGGAGGGCAATACACTGAAGCTTTCTTT CASSELGGQYTEAFF
NA NA TRBJ2-5 TRBV10-3 TGTGCCATCACTGACCCCGGGACCGACAGAACCCAGTACTTC CAITDPGTDRTQYF
NA TRBD2 TRBJ2-1 TRBV7-9 TGTGCCAGCAGCTCCCCTAGCGGGAGGACCTACAATGAGCAGTTCTTC CASSSPSGRTYNEQFF
NA NA TRBJ2-2 TRBV4-3 TGCGCCAGCAGCCAACGGTTGGAAAACACCGGGGAGCTGTTTTTT CASSQRLENTGELFF
few NA TRBJ1-1 TRBV19 TGTGCCAGTAGTCAACCCCGTTACACTGAAGCTTTCTTT CASSQPRYTEAFF
NA TRBD2 TRBJ2-7 TRBV7-2 TGTGCCAGCAGCCCCCGGGGGGGACTAGCGGAACCCCAGTACTTC CASSPRGGLAEPQYF
NA TRBD2 TRBJ2-1 TRBV7-9 TGTGCCAGCAGCCGCGCCGAGCGGGAGTCTCGTAATGAGCAGTTCTTC CASSRAERESRNEQFF
NA NA TRBJ2-7 TRBV19 TGTGCCAGTAGTATAGGACCTTCAGACTCCTACGAGCAGTACTTC CASSIGPSDSYEQYF
NA TRBD2 TRBJ2-1 TRBV19 TGTGCCAGTAGTATAGTTTCGGGGACTAGCGGGAGGAGCGATGAGCAGTTCTTC CASSIVSGTSGRSDEQFF
NA TRBD2 TRBJ2-2 TRBV30 TGTGCCTGGAGAGGCGGACTAGCGGGAGCCGGGGAGCTGTTTTTT CAWRGGLAGAGELFF
NA TRBD2 TRBJ2-3 TRBV27 TGTGCCAGCAGTTTATCGGCTAGCGGGATGTACACTAGCACAGATACGCAGTATTTT CASSLSASGMYTSTDTQYF
NA NA TRBJ2-7 TRBV11-2 TGTGCCAGCAGCTCTAGTGGCTTCTACGAGCAGTACTTC CASSSSGFYEQYF
once TRBD2 TRBJ2-1 TRBV5-1 TGCGCCAGCAGCTGGAGCGGGGAGAACAATGAGCAGTTCTTC CASSWSGENNEQFF
NA NA TRBJ1-1 TRBV11-3 TGTGCCAGCAGCTTAAGCCGGGGATCAACTGAAGCTTTCTTT CASSLSRGSTEAFF
NA NA TRBJ1-2 TRBV7-9 TGTGCCAGCAGCTTAAATAATGGCTACACCTTC CASSLNNGYTF
NA TRBD2 TRBJ2-3 TRBV5-1 TGCGCCAGCAGCTTGGTTGGCGGGAGTACAGATACGCAGTATTTT CASSLVGGSTDTQYF
NA TRBD2 TRBJ2-3 TRBV6-1 TGTGCCAGCAGTTCCGCACTAGCGTTTACAGATACGCAGTATTTT CASSSALAFTDTQYF
NA NA TRBJ2-1 TRBV20-1 TGCAGTGCTCCTCTAGCGAATGAGCAGTTCTTC CSAPLANEQFF
NA TRBD1 TRBJ1-1 TRBV11-3 TGTGCCAGCAGCCGTCAGGGGGACACTGAAGCTTTCTTT CASSRQGDTEAFF
NA NA TRBJ2-5 TRBV4-1 TGCGCCAGCAGCCAAGATGGGGCAGGGGAGACCCAGTACTTC CASSQDGAGETQYF
NA TRBD2 TRBJ2-1 TRBV5-6 TGTGCCAGCAGCTGGGGAGGACTAGCGGGAATATACAATGAGCAGTTCTTC CASSWGGLAGIYNEQFF
few TRBD2 TRBJ2-3 TRBV7-6 TGTGCCAGCACCCCCGGGGTGGTAGCGGGAGTTAAAGGAAACACAGATACGCAGTATTTT CASTPGVVAGVKGNTDTQYF
NA TRBD2 TRBJ2-7 TRBV30 TGTGCCTGGAGGTCTTTTAGGCTAGCGGGTGGCTACGAGCAGTACTTC CAWRSFRLAGGYEQYF
NA NA TRBJ1-2 TRBV7-3 TGTGCCAGCAGCTCCGGAGTCTGGGGTTCGGATGGCTACACCTTC CASSSGVWGSDGYTF
NA TRBD1 TRBJ2-7 TRBV10-3 TGTGCCATCACCGGACAGGGGAACGAGCAGTACTTC CAITGQGNEQYF
NA TRBD2 TRBJ2-5 TRBV7-3 TGTGCCAGCAGCCCGCTTGGGGGACTAGCTTTCGAGACCCAGTACTTC CASSPLGGLAFETQYF
NA NA TRBJ2-7 TRBV6-1 TGTGCCAGCAGTACTCGGGACTCCTTAACCTACGAGCAGTACTTC CASSTRDSLTYEQYF
NA TRBD1 TRBJ2-7 TRBV2 TGTGCCAGCAGTAGAGAGGGGACAGGGGATTACGAGCAGTACTTC CASSREGTGDYEQYF
NA NA TRBJ1-2 TRBV5-1 TGCGCCAGCACCTCTAATCCCGGGCTCAGGGACTATGGCTACACCTTC CASTSNPGLRDYGYTF
NA TRBD1 TRBJ1-5 TRBV5-4 TGTGCCAGCAGCTGGGGACCCGGGACAGGGGTCGATCAGCCCCAGCATTTT CASSWGPGTGVDQPQHF
NA NA TRBJ1-2 TRBV29-1 TGCAGCGTCCCCCGAGGGGACGCGTACGCCTATGGCTACACCTTC CSVPRGDAYAYGYTF
NA NA TRBJ2-7 TRBV30 TGTGCCTTGGGACGGGTCTCCTACGAGCAGTACTTC CALGRVSYEQYF
NA TRBD2 TRBJ2-3 TRBV9 TGTGCCAGCAGCGCCTTAGCGGGAGGGCCGGCAGATACGCAGTATTTT CASSALAGGPADTQYF
NA NA TRBJ2-7 TRBV7-9 TGTGCCAGCAGCCTCTCTGGGGCCGCTGTATCCTACGAGCAGTACTTC CASSLSGAAVSYEQYF
once TRBD2 TRBJ2-7 TRBV30 TGTGCCTGGAGTGTCTCCCACTTAGCGGGTTCCTACGAGCAGTACTTC CAWSVSHLAGSYEQYF
once NA TRBJ2-7 TRBV4-2 TGTGCCAGCAGCCAAGATACCGGGCTGTCAAGGGCCTCCTACGAGCAGTACTTC CASSQDTGLSRASYEQYF
NA NA TRBJ2-7 TRBV6-5 TGTGCCAGCAGTTACTCGATGGCCAGGGCGTACGAGCAGTACTTC CASSYSMARAYEQYF
NA TRBD2 TRBJ2-3 TRBV6-4 TGTGCCAGCAGCCCAACTAGCGGGAGGGCCCAAGGGACAGATACGCAGTATTTT CASSPTSGRAQGTDTQYF
few TRBD1 TRBJ1-5 TRBV30 TGTGCCTGGAGTGTGGGACAGTTGAACCAGCCCCAGCATTTT CAWSVGQLNQPQHF